This TCR beta chain came from a study of shared clonotypes between healthy human individuals. For the study at large: Every donor yielded three CD4 naive, three CD4 memory, two CD8 naive and one CD8 memory plate.

In the naive CD8 group, cells lacked CD45RO and were positively selected for CCR7, so terminally differentiated effector memory CD45RA+ cells were left out. Using immunoSEQ multiplex PCR, the repertoire was profiled, and TCRdb retains in-frame clones only, with some absent. The top ten hold 1% to 1.5% of the sample, which has nearly 2 million clones, just under 95% seen once. The J segment lost 8 bases and the V segment lost 2 bases, leaving 10 bases of the junction unmatched. The CDR3 is 16 residues long. Germline lookup yields CDR1 LGHNA and CDR2 YSLEER. Whole-study results and caveats: Naive CD4 clonotypes overlapped across a few donors at about 5.2%. Larger richness was generally estimated for naive than memory subsets. What limited the represented genetic and exposure-history diversity was the small number of donors.

With regard to this clone: What it recognizes is unknown.

Material for sequencing was naive CD8+ T cells sorted from blood. The sequence was collected from a man younger than 35 in good health. This chain links TRBV4-3 with TRBJ2-4; 9 bases align to TRBD1. DNA for the CDR3: TGCGCCAGCAGCCAACCGACAGGGGGGGATCGGGACATTCAGTACTTC. Protein product: CASSQPTGGDRDIQYF.